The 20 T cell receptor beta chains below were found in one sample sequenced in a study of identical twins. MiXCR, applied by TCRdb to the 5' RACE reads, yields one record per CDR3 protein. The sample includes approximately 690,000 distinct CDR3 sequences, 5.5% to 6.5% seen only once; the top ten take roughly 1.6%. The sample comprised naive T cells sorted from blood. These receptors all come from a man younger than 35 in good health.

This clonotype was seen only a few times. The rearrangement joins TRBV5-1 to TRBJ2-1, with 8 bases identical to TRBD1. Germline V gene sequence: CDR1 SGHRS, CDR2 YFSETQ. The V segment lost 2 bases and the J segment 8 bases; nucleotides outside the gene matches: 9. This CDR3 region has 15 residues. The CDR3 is CASSFSLDRAYEQFF. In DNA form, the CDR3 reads TGCGCCAGCAGCTTCAGTCTGGACAGGGCATATGAGCAGTTCTTC.

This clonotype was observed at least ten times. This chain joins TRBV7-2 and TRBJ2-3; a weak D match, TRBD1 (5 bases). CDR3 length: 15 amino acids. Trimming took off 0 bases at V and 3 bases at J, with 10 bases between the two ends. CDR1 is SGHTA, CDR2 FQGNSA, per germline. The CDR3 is CASSLAGVKTDTQYF. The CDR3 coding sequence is TGTGCCAGCAGCTTAGCAGGGGTTAAAACAGATACGCAGTATTTT.

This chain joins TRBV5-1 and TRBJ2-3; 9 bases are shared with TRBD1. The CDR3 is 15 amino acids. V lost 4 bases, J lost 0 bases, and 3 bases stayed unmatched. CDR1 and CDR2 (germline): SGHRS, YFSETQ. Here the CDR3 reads CASSIGQGSTDTQYF. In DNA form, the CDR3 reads TGCGCCAGCAGCATCGGACAGGGGAGCACAGATACGCAGTATTTT. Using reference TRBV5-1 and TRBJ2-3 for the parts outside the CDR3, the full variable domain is KAGVTQTPRYLIKTRGQQVTLSCSPISGHRSVSWYQQTPGQGLQFLFEYFSETQRNKGNFPGRFSGRQFSNSRSEMNVSTLELGDSALYLCASSIGQGSTDTQYFGPGTRLTVL.

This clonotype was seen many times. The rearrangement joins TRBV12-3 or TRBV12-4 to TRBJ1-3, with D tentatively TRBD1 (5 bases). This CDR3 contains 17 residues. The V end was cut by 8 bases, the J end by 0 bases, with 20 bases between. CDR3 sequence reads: CASAVHGGGISGNTIYF. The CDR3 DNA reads TGTGCCAGCGCAGTCCACGGTGGGGGTATCTCTGGAAACACCATATATTTT.

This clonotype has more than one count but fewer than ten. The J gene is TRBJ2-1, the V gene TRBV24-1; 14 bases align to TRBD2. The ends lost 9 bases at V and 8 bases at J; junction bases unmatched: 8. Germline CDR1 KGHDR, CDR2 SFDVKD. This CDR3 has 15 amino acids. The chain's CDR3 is CATAPGLAGVDEQFF. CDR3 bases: TGTGCCACCGCCCCGGGACTAGCGGGAGTTGATGAGCAGTTCTTC.

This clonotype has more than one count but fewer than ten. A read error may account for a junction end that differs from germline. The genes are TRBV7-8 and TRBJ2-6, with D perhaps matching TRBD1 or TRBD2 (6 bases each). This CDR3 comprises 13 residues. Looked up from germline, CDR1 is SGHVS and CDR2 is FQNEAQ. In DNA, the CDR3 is TGTGCCAGCAGACTACGGGGGCCCAAGGTCCTGACTTTC. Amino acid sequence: CASRLRGPKVLTF.

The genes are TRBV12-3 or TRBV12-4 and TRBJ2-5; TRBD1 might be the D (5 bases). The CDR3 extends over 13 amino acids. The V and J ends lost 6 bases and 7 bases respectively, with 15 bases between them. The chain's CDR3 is CASSQGGVGTQYF. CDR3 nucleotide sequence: TGTGCCAGCAGCCAGGGCGGTGTGGGGACCCAGTACTTC.

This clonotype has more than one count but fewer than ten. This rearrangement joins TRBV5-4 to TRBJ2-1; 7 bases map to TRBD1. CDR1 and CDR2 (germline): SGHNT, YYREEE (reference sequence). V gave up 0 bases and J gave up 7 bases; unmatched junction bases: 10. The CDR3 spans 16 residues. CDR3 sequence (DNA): TGTGCCAGCAGCTTGGCCCAGGTCAGGGGGAAGAATGAGCAGTTCTTC. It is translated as CASSLAQVRGKNEQFF.

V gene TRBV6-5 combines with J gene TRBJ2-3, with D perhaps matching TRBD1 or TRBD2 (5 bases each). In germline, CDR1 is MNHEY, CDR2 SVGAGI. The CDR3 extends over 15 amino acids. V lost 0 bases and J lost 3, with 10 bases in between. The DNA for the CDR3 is TGTGCCAGCAGTTACTCGGGACGCGAAACAGATACGCAGTATTTT. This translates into CASSYSGRETDTQYF.

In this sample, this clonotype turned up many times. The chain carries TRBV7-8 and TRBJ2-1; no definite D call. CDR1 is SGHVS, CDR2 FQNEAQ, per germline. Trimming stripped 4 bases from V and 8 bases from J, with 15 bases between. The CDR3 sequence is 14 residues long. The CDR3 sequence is CASSSRRTAHEQFF. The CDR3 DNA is TGTGCCAGCAGCTCGCGAAGAACAGCTCATGAGCAGTTCTTC.

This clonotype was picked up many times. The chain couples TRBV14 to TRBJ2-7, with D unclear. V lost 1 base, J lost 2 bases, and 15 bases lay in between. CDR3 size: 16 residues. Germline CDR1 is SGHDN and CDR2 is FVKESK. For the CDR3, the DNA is TGTGCCAGCAGCCAAGCCTCACCTAGGGTCCCCTACGAGCAGTACTTC. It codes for CASSQASPRVPYEQYF.

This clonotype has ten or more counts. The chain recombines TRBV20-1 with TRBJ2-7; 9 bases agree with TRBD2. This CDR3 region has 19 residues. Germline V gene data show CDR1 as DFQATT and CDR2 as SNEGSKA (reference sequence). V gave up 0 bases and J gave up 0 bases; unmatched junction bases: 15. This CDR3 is CSARDRRVAGDPSSYEQYF. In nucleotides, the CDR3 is TGCAGTGCTAGAGATCGTAGGGTAGCGGGGGACCCAAGCTCCTACGAGCAGTACTTC.

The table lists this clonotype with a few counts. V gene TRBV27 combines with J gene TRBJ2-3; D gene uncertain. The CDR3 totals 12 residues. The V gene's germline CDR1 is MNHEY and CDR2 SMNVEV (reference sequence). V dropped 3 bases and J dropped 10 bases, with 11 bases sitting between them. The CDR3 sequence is CASSFGVSSQYF. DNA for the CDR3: TGTGCCAGCAGTTTTGGGGTGTCGTCGCAGTATTTT.

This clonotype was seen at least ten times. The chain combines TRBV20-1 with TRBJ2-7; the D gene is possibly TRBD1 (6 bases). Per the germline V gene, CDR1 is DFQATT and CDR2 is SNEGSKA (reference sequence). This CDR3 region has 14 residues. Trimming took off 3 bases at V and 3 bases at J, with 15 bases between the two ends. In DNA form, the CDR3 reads TGCAGTGCTAGTTCGAGAAGGGGGATCTACGAGCAGTACTTC. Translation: CSASSRRGIYEQYF.

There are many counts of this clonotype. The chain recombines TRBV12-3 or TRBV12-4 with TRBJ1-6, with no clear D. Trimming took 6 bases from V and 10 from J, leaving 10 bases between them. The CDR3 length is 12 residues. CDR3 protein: CASRLIDSPLHF. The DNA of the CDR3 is TGTGCCAGCAGACTCATAGACTCACCCCTCCACTTT.

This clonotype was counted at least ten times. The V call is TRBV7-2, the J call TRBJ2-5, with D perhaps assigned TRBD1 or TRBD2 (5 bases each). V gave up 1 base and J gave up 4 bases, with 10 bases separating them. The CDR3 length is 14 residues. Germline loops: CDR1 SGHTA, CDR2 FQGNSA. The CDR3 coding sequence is TGTGCCAGCAGCTTAGAGGGGCGGGCAGAGACCCAGTACTTC. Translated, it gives CASSLEGRAETQYF.

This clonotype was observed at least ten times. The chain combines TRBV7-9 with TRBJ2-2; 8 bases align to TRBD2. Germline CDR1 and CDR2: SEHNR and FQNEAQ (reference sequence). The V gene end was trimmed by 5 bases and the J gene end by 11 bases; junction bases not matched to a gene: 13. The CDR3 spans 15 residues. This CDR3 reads CASSPGQREWFELFF. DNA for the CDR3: TGTGCCAGCAGCCCCGGCCAGCGGGAGTGGTTTGAGCTGTTTTTT.

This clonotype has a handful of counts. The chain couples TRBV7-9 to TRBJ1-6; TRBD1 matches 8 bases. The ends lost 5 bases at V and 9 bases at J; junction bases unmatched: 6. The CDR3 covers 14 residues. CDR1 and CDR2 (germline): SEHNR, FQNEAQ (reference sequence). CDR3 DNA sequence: TGTGCCAGCAGCCCGGACAGGGATAGTTCACCCCTCCACTTT. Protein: CASSPDRDSSPLHF.

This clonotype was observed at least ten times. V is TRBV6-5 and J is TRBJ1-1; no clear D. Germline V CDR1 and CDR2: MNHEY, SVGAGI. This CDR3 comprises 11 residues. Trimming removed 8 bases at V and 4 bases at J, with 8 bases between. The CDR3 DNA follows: TGTGCCAGCGGCCGGGCCACTGAAGCTTTCTTT. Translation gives CASGRATEAFF.

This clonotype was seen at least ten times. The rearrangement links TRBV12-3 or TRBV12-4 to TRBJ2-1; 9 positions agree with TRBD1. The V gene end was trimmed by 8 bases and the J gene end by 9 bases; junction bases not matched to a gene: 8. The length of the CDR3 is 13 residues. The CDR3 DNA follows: TGTGCCAGCTCCCCGGGACAGGGTCCTGAGCAGTTCTTC. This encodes CASSPGQGPEQFF.